These 13 T cell receptor beta chains were sequenced from one sample in a study of cytotoxic CD8 clonotypes in ibrutinib-treated CLL. Repertoires were generated with immunoSEQ multiplex PCR, while TCRdb's copy carries only in-frame clones and drops some. The repertoire holds 55,000 to 85,000 clones, with 90% as singletons. The material was PBMCs, obtained after 12 months of ibrutinib treatment. These receptors originate from a human donor with chronic lymphocytic leukemia.

The rearrangement links TRBV7-9 to TRBJ2-7; D remains unclear. Trimming removed 5 bases at V and 0 bases at J, with 8 bases between. The CDR3 covers 13 residues. From germline, CDR1 is SEHNR and CDR2 FQNEAQ (reference sequence). The CDR3 bases are TGTGCCAGCAGCCCGGCCCTCTCCTACGAGCAGTACTTC. As protein: CASSPALSYEQYF.

The chain links TRBV5-1 to TRBJ2-3; D gene uncertain. The CDR3 loop spans 15 amino acids. Germline CDR1 and CDR2: SGHRS and YFSETQ. V lost 4 bases and J lost 0, with 12 bases in between. DNA for the CDR3: TGCGCCAGCAGCCCCGGACGGCTGAGCACAGATACGCAGTATTTT. Encoded protein: CASSPGRLSTDTQYF.

This sequence joins TRBV14 and TRBJ2-7; D is unclear. The V gene's germline CDR1 is SGHDN and CDR2 FVKESK. The CDR3 sequence is 15 residues long. V lost 3 bases, J lost 0 bases, and 12 bases lay in between. CDR3: CASSQRWASSYEQYF. The DNA of the CDR3 is TGTGCCAGCAGCCAGAGATGGGCAAGCTCCTACGAGCAGTACTTC.

The J gene is TRBJ2-2, the V gene TRBV5-1, with a possible D match to TRBD2 (6 bases). The V and J ends lost 4 bases and 7 bases respectively, with 17 bases between them. Germline V gives CDR1 SGHRS, CDR2 YFSETQ. The CDR3 runs 15 residues. CDR3 coding DNA: TGCGCCAGCAGCGAGGAAACGGGGGTTGTCGGGGAGCTGTTTTTT. It translates to CASSEETGVVGELFF. The variable domain in full, with the rest retrieved from reference TRBV5-1 and TRBJ2-2, is KAGVTQTPRYLIKTRGQQVTLSCSPISGHRSVSWYQQTPGQGLQFLFEYFSETQRNKGNFPGRFSGRQFSNSRSEMNVSTLELGDSALYLCASSEETGVVGELFFGEGSRLTVL.

The V and J genes are TRBV7-9 and TRBJ2-7; D might be TRBD1 or TRBD2, each matching 5 bases. Germline values: CDR1 SEHNR, CDR2 FQNEAQ (reference sequence). The CDR3 covers 13 residues. Between the trimmed V and J ends, which lost 7 bases and 1 base, there was a span of 11 bases. Here the CDR3 reads CASTRDGSYEQYF. CDR3 coding DNA: TGTGCCAGCACCAGGGACGGATCCTACGAGCAGTACTTC.

J is TRBJ2-2 and V is TRBV4-2; a weak D match, TRBD1 (5 bases). The CDR3 spans 14 residues. The V gene's germline CDR1 is LGHNA and CDR2 YNFKEQ. The V gene lost 4 bases and the J gene lost 7 bases, with 13 bases spanning the gap. The CDR3 DNA reads TGTGCCAGCAGCCCGAAGGGGTTGGACGGGGAGCTGTTTTTT. Its translation: CASSPKGLDGELFF.

The V and J genes are TRBV28 and TRBJ1-4; TRBD1 aligns across 8 bases. This CDR3 has 15 residues. Trimming cost V 6 bases and J 4 bases; bases outside gene matches: 7. Germline-derived CDR1 and CDR2 are MDHEN and SYDVKM. In DNA, the CDR3 is TGTGCCAGCAGATCCCAGGGGGCGGTTAATGAAAAACTGTTTTTT. Its translation: CASRSQGAVNEKLFF.

V usage is TRBV27 and J usage is TRBJ2-4; possibly TRBD1 for D (6 bases). CDR1 is MNHEY, CDR2 SMNVEV, per germline (reference sequence). Trimming took off 2 bases at V and 12 bases at J, with 14 bases between the two ends. The CDR3 is 13 residues long. Written as DNA, the CDR3 is TGTGCCAGCAGTTTACAACACAGGGCTGATCAGTACTTC. Its protein is CASSLQHRADQYF.

J is TRBJ2-1 and V is TRBV9; D is ambiguous. The CDR3 is 13 amino acids. Trimming pared 3 bases from V and 12 bases from J, leaving 16 bases between. The germline CDR1 and CDR2 sequences are SGDLS and YYNGEE. The CDR3 loop reads CASSADPPSGQFF. CDR3 coding DNA: TGTGCCAGCAGCGCAGACCCCCCTTCAGGGCAGTTCTTC. Full variable domain (missing parts from reference TRBV9 and TRBJ2-1): DSGVTQTPKHLITATGQRVTLRCSPRSGDLSVYWYQQSLDQGLQFLIQYYNGEERAKGNILERFSAQQFPDLHSELNLSSLELGDSALYFCASSADPPSGQFFGPGTRLTVL.

The CDR3 DNA reads as TGTGCCAGCAGCTCAGCGGGAGCCCGCACAGATACGCAGTATTTT. Protein sequence: CASSSAGARTDTQYF. The chain couples TRBV7-3 to TRBJ2-3; the match to TRBD2 covers 8 bases. The CDR3 has 15 amino acids. V gave up 4 bases and J gave up 1 base; unmatched junction bases: 4. Germline lookup yields CDR1 SGHTA and CDR2 FQGTGA.

This chain uses TRBV7-2 with TRBJ1-5; no clear D. The ends were cut back, 2 bases at V and 7 bases at J, with 15 bases in the middle. Germline CDR1 and CDR2: SGHTA and FQGNSA. This CDR3 spans 15 amino acids. The CDR3 loop reads CASSLNMNAGQPQHF. CDR3 coding DNA: TGTGCCAGCAGCTTAAACATGAACGCCGGACAGCCCCAGCATTTT.

The V and J genes are TRBV6-5 and TRBJ2-3; D might be TRBD1 or TRBD2, each matching 5 bases. Germline lookup yields CDR1 MNHEY and CDR2 SVGAGI. This CDR3 is built from 14 residues. The V end lost 8 bases, the J end lost 0 bases, and 12 bases lay between the germline ends. The CDR3 coding sequence is TGTGCCAGCGGGAGAGGGGCTAGCACAGATACGCAGTATTTT. Its protein product is CASGRGASTDTQYF.

This clone was detected once. The chain couples TRBV5-1 to TRBJ2-7, with 12 bases identical to TRBD2. The trim removed 0 bases at V and 0 bases at J, leaving 7 bases unmatched. CDR1 and CDR2 from the germline V gene are SGHRS and YFSETQ. The CDR3 has 18 residues. CDR3 loop: CASSLAPVTSGSSYEQYF. The CDR3 DNA follows: TGCGCCAGCAGCTTGGCTCCAGTGACTAGCGGGAGCTCCTACGAGCAGTACTTC.